This T cell receptor beta chain was observed in a study of glioma-infiltrating T cells. The study, taken as a whole, reports: CDR3 overlap between tissue and blood was very small.

Amplification of TCR alpha and beta CDR3 regions from RNA used iRepertoire nested multiplex PCR. MiXCR was run by TCRdb on the multiplex PCR reads, yielding one entry per CDR3 protein. Of 160,000 or so distinct CDR3 sequences listed, approximately 40% were seen once; the top ten hold about 5.2%. Between the trimmed V and J ends, which lost 1 base and 1 base, there was a span of 10 bases. This CDR3 comprises 15 residues. Germline V lookup: CDR1 LNHDA, CDR2 SQIVND (reference sequence). This clonotype was counted a few times. Its antigen is unknown. V gene TRBV19 combines with J gene TRBJ2-5; unclear D gene. The sample consisted of glioma tissue, nonneoplastic brain tissue, or PBMCs (not recorded which). The clonotype originates from a human donor with low-grade glioma or glioblastoma, undergoing nonglioma brain surgery, or in good health (not recorded which). The CDR3 reads CASSIGGRLQETQYF. The CDR3 nucleotides are TGTGCCAGTAGTATAGGAGGACGTCTCCAAGAGACCCAGTACTTC.